This TCR beta chain was recovered during a study of T cell responses to AZD1222 COVID-19 vaccine. Study-level findings and limits: Close to half of spike-specific TCRs reportedly recognize unmutated variant regions. Donors skewed white British and female; clonal diversity was possibly underestimated. Spike-specific TCR repertoires showed rising breadth and depth after two AZD1222 doses.

Investigators merged groups given second doses at roughly 4 or roughly 12 weeks. Only one count was recorded for this clone. Its antigen is still unknown. The CDR3 sequence is 14 residues long. Per germline, CDR1 GTSNPN and CDR2 SVGIG (reference sequence). The V gene lost 0 bases and the J gene lost 0 bases, with 6 bases spanning the gap. Generated by immunoSEQ multiplex PCR, the TCRdb table keeps only in-frame clones and is missing some. There are around 150,000 clones in the sample; roughly nine tenths occur only once, and more than 3% lies in the top ten. This receptor was obtained from an adult who received the AZD1222 COVID-19 vaccine. The V and J genes are TRBV30 and TRBJ2-1, with D possibly matching TRBD2 (5 bases). The sequences come from peripheral blood, collected 28 days after the second AZD1222 dose. This CDR3 is CAWSVGSSYNEQFF. The CDR3 nucleotides read TGTGCCTGGAGTGTGGGGAGCTCCTACAATGAGCAGTTCTTC.